This record looks at one T cell receptor (beta chain) sequence and its context. The entry originates in a study of blood T cell repertoires in COVID-19. V lost 0 bases to trimming and J lost 1 base, with 4 bases between them. From germline, CDR1 is MNHEY and CDR2 SVGAGI. The CDR3 covers 15 residues. Repertoires were generated with immunoSEQ multiplex PCR, while TCRdb's copy carries only in-frame clones and drops some. The sample consists of a few hundred thousand clones, roughly 84% of them appearing once. The V gene is TRBV6-5, the J gene TRBJ2-6, with D uncertain. Material: peripheral blood. The sequence derives from a man aged 50-60 years who had recovered from COVID-19. The CDR3 protein is CASSYSGSGANVLTF. CDR3 coding DNA: TGTGCCAGCAGTTACTCCGGGTCTGGGGCCAACGTCCTGACTTTC.